This T cell receptor (beta chain) comes out of a study of T cell changes during pregnancy in multiple sclerosis. V shed 0 bases, J shed 4 bases, and the junction held 5 bases outside the gene matches. In germline, CDR1 is SGHKS, CDR2 YYEKEE (reference sequence). The CDR3 loop spans 16 amino acids. Only in-frame clones appear in the TCRdb table, and some are missing; sequencing was by immunoSEQ multiplex PCR. The table lists about 75,000 clones, over 80% of them singletons. The source of this sequence is a female donor with multiple sclerosis, enrolled in a pregnancy study. This material consisted of CD4+ T cells from peripheral blood mononuclear cells, taken before pregnancy. The rearrangement joins TRBV5-5 to TRBJ1-5; 9 nucleotides align to TRBD1. The CDR3 region has the DNA TGTGCCAGCAGCTTGGTACCGACAGGGGGGAATCAGCCCCAGCATTTT. Protein sequence: CASSLVPTGGNQPQHF. Complete variable domain (other parts from reference TRBV5-5 and TRBJ1-5): DAGVTQSPTHLIKTRGQQVTLRCSPISGHKSVSWYQQVLGQGPQFIFQYYEKEERGRGNFPDRFSARQFPNYSSELNVNALLLGDSALYLCASSLVPTGGNQPQHFGDGTRLSIL.